A single sample gave rise to the 7 T cell receptor beta chains below, sequenced in a study of Graves' ophthalmopathy and Graves' hyperthyroidism. Researchers took RNA transcripts and amplified TCR beta CDR3 regions from them. HTBI-primed RT-PCR formed the first round, and a multiplex PCR formed the second. TCRdb re-called the multiplex PCR reads with MiXCR, one entry per CDR3 protein. Of a few hundred thousand distinct CDR3 sequences in the sample, 15% are singletons; the top ten hold 5.5% to 8%. The sample taken for sequencing was peripheral blood. Receptors originate from a woman aged 18-29 years with stable Graves' hyperthyroidism.

Many counts were recorded for this clonotype. This chain links TRBV6-2 or TRBV6-3 with TRBJ2-4, with D perhaps matching TRBD2 (5 bases). V was cut by 4 bases and J by 2 bases, with 15 bases left in between. The germline CDR1 and CDR2 sequences are MNHEY and SVGEGT. The CDR3 runs to 16 residues. CDR3 residues: CASSSGSGIPKNIQYF. Here the CDR3 DNA reads TGTGCCAGCAGTTCGGGGTCGGGGATACCCAAAAACATTCAGTACTTC.

CDR3 sequence reads: CASSLPGTQETQYF. The CDR3 nucleotides are TGTGCCAGCAGCCTGCCGGGGACGCAAGAGACCCAGTACTTC. The rearrangement uses TRBV25-1 and TRBJ2-5, with D perhaps matching TRBD1 or TRBD2 (5 bases each). This CDR3 is built from 14 residues. Trimming removed 6 bases from V and 2 bases from J, with 13 bases in between. Germline-derived CDR1 and CDR2 are MGHDK and SYGVNS.

For the CDR3, the DNA is TGCAGTTCACCTCCTGGGGGCTCCTATGGCTACACCTTC. It yields the protein CSSPPGGSYGYTF. The rearrangement joins TRBV20-1 to TRBJ1-2, with a tentative D call TRBD1 (6 bases). CDR1 and CDR2 (germline): DFQATT, SNEGSKA (reference sequence). V lost 8 bases to trimming and J lost 4 bases, with 17 bases between them. The CDR3 consists of 13 residues.

Ten or more counts support this clonotype. The chain employs TRBV29-1 and TRBJ1-2; D is perhaps TRBD1 (6 bases). The ends were cut back, 5 bases at V and 4 bases at J, with 20 bases in the middle. CDR1 and CDR2 from the germline V gene are SQVTM and ANQGSEA. The CDR3 contains 15 residues. CDR3 protein: CSVRPTGYVTYGYTF. Here the CDR3 DNA reads TGCAGCGTTAGACCTACAGGGTACGTTACCTATGGCTACACCTTC.

This clonotype occurred many times. The V gene is TRBV2, the J gene TRBJ1-2; D is perhaps TRBD1 (5 bases). Trimming left V 6 bases short and J 8 bases short, with 22 bases between. Germline V CDR1 and CDR2: SNHLY, FYNNEI. The CDR3 consists of 15 residues. The CDR3 sequence is CASRDPRTPWDGYTF. The CDR3 bases are TGTGCCAGCAGGGATCCCCGGACTCCCTGGGACGGCTACACCTTC. The full variable domain, completed using reference TRBV2 and TRBJ1-2, is EPEVTQTPSHQVTQMGQEVILRCVPISNHLYFYWYRQILGQKVEFLVSFYNNEISEKSEIFDDQFSVERPDGSNFTLKIRSTKLEDSAMYFCASRDPRTPWDGYTFGSGTRLTVV.

The chain uses TRBV25-1 and TRBJ1-6; possible D gene TRBD1, 6 bases. Germline V lookup: CDR1 MGHDK, CDR2 SYGVNS. The ends were cut back, 5 bases at V and 3 bases at J, with 20 bases in the middle. CDR3 length: 18 residues. The CDR3 region has the DNA TGTGCCAGCAGTTCCTCCCAAGAGGGGGGCTACTATAATTCACCCCTCCACTTT. This codes for CASSSSQEGGYYNSPLHF.

This clonotype was recorded at least ten times. This chain connects TRBV5-1 to TRBJ1-1, with D unresolved. The CDR3 has 13 amino acids. V shed 4 bases and J shed 1 base, with 8 bases lying between them. Germline V gene lookup returns CDR1 SGHRS and CDR2 YFSETQ. DNA of the CDR3: TGCGCCAGCAGCGGGCAGCAGAACACTGAAGCTTTCTTT. As protein: CASSGQQNTEAFF.